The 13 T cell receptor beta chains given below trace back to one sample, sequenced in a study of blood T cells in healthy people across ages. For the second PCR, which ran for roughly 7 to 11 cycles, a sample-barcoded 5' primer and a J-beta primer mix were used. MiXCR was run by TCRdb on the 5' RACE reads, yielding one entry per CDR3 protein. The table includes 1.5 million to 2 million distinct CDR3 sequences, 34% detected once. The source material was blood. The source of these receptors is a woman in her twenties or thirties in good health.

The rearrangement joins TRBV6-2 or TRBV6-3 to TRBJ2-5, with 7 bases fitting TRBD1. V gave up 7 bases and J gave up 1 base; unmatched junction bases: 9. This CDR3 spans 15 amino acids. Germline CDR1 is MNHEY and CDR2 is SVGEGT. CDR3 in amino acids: CASTAGQDTQETQYF. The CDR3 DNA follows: TGTGCCAGCACCGCCGGACAGGATACCCAAGAGACCCAGTACTTC.

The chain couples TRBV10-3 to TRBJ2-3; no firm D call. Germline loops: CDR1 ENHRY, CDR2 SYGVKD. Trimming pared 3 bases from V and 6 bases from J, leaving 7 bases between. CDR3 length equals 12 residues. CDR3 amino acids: CAISEVTDTQYF. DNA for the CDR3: TGTGCCATCAGTGAAGTAACCGATACGCAGTATTTT.

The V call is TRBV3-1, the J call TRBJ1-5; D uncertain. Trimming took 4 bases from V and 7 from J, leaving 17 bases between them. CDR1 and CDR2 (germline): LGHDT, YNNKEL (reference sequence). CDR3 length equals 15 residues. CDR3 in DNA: TGTGCCAGCAGCCCGGGGATACATGGAGGGCAGCCCCAGCATTTT. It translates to CASSPGIHGGQPQHF.

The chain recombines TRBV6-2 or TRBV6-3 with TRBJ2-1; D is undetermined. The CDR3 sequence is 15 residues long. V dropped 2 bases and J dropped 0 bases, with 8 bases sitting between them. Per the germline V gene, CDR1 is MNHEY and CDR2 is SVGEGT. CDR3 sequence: CASSYQRLSYNEQFF. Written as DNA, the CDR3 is TGTGCCAGCAGTTACCAACGGCTCTCCTACAATGAGCAGTTCTTC.

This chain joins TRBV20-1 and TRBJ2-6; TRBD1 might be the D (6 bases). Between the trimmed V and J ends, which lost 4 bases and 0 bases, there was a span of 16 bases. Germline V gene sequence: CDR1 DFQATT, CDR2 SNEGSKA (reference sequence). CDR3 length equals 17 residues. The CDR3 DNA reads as TGCAGTGCTAATATAGACAGGTCCCGCTCTGGGGCCAACGTCCTGACTTTC. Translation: CSANIDRSRSGANVLTF.

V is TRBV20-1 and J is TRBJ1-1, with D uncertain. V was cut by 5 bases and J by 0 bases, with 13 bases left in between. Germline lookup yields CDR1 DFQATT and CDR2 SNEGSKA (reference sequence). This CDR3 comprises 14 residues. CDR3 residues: CSAHPRRVNTEAFF. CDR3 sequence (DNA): TGCAGTGCTCACCCTCGAAGAGTGAACACTGAAGCTTTCTTT.

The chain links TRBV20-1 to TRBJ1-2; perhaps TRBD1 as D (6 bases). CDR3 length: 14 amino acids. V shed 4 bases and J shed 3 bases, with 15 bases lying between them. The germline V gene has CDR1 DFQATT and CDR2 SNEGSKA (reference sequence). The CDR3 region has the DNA TGCAGTGCTATCCCCGGACAGCTCGACTATGGCTACACCTTC. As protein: CSAIPGQLDYGYTF.

The CDR3: CASSLGLAGGPFQETQYF. CDR3 DNA sequence: TGTGCCAGCAGTTTAGGCCTAGCGGGAGGACCCTTCCAAGAGACCCAGTACTTC. The chain employs TRBV28 and TRBJ2-5; 11 nucleotides agree with TRBD2. The junction had 9 bases not matched to a gene; V was cut back by 2 bases and J by 1 base. Germline V gives CDR1 MDHEN, CDR2 SYDVKM. The CDR3 extends over 18 amino acids.

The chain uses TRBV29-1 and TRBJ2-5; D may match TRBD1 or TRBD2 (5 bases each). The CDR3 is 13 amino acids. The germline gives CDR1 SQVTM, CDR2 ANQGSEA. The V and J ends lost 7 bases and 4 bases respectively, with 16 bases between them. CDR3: CSARGRVTETQYF. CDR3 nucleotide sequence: TGCAGCGCTCGGGGCAGGGTAACAGAGACCCAGTACTTC.

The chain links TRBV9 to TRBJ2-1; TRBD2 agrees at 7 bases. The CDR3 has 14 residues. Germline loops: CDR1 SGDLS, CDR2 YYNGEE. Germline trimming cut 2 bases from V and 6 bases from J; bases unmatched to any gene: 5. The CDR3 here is CASSVAGARNEQFF. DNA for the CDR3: TGTGCCAGCAGCGTTGCGGGAGCCCGCAATGAGCAGTTCTTC. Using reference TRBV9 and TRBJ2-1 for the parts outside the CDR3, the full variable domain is DSGVTQTPKHLITATGQRVTLRCSPRSGDLSVYWYQQSLDQGLQFLIQYYNGEERAKGNILERFSAQQFPDLHSELNLSSLELGDSALYFCASSVAGARNEQFFGPGTRLTVL.

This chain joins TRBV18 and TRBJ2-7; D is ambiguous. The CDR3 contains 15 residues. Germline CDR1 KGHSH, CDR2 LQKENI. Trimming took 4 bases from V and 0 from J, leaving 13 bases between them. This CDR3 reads CASSQGASSSYEQYF. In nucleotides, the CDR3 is TGTGCCAGCTCACAGGGCGCGTCCAGCTCCTACGAGCAGTACTTC.

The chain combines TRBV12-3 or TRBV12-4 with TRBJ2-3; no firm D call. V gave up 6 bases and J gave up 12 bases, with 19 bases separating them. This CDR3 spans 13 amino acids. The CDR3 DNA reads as TGTGCCAGCAGCCACGATTACAATCCAACACAGTATTTT. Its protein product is CASSHDYNPTQYF.

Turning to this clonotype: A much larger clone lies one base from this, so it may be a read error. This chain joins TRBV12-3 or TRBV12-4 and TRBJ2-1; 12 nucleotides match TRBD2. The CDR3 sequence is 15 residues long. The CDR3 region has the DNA TGTGCCAGCAGCCTAGCGGGGGGGCCCTTTGCCGAGCGGTTCTTC. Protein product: CASSLAGGPFAERFF.